This entry features one T cell receptor (beta chain) sequence. This clone came up a few times. The antigen this receptor binds is unknown. Base qualities are not at hand, and no much larger clone is one base apart. The sample is drawn from a study of cytomegalovirus exposure and HLA in healthy donors (dated by TCRdb to about 2017). Notes on the research overall: In an earlier analysis of under 750 of the donors, 250 to 350 Gb of sequence data and approximately 120 million unique TCR beta sequences from 150 million to 200 million T cells were reported. The study aimed to test whether cataloging public T cell receptors could reveal signatures of past pathogen exposure. High-throughput TCR immunosequencing, statistical association of individual TCRs with disease status, and machine learning were combined to predict cytomegalovirus infection status. Among about 400 genotyped donors of the cohort, an average of roughly 230,000 unique TCR beta nucleotide sequences was sequenced per donor, of which about 19% were non-productive. An early release that covered fewer than 750 HLA-typed donors contained about 300 gigabases of sequencing data and about 93 million unique TCR sequences. The study profiled the T cell repertoires of more than 500 subjects by immunosequencing and related them to cytomegalovirus serostatus. Four to six DR-DQ haplotypes were handled as single units for association and clustering, since linkage in the cohort was strong. Rather than drawing on any new phenotypic data, the later analysis identified candidate immune exposures from TCR beta sequences and the way those sequences occurred across donors. Donor age, sex, ethnicity and CMV serostatus were collected together with the repertoire data. All discovery cohort repertoires had been generated on a single sequencing platform. In a later analysis, previously published TCR beta repertoires from some 640 donors were re-analyzed and high-resolution HLA genotyping was added so that TCR occurrence patterns could be studied. Of the roughly 410 genotyped donors, 65% to 90% were placed in the genetic ancestry cluster associated with self-reported Caucasian donors. HLA typing covered class I and class II loci at four-digit resolution. In an earlier analysis of about 590 of the donors, high-throughput TCR beta sequencing was used to judge whether each TCR beta V gene segment behaved as functional or pseudogenic. Typing coverage differed by locus: A, B, C, DRB1 and DQB1 were typed in about 620-640 donors, DQA1 in 522, DPA1 in some 610, and DPB1 in roughly 450. A separate validation cohort of 100 to 150 different subjects was used in addition to the roughly 720-subject first cohort. A later genetic analysis took genome-wide SNP genotypes for about 55% of the 666 donors and used that subset as a discovery cohort. Broader findings and caveats from the paper: Because counts were too low, more than 15 rarely observed V segments, including chromosome 9 orphons, were excluded from the earlier analysis of roughly 580 of the donors. In a later analysis, around 17,000 TCR beta sequences were associated with specific HLA alleles at a false discovery rate of 0.05. In an earlier analysis of around 500 of the donors, most TCR beta V segments appeared in productive rearrangements about 90% or about 30% of the time, broadly matching IMGT annotations. The 87-base-pair reads could not distinguish some IMGT-functional V segments, including TRBV6-2 and TRBV6-3, so those segments were excluded. A later genetic analysis reported fewer N-insertions in productive TCRs among donors in an Asian-associated ancestry cluster than the roughly 690-donor mean. Several of the top co-occurrence clusters appeared to be linked to parvovirus B19, influenza, CMV and Epstein-Barr virus, according to a later analysis. A cluster of highly shared sequence variants was judged likely to represent a technical artifact of the sequencing pipeline. Most TCR sequences were seen in very few donors, while some public TCRs were found in many individuals. Correlated functional status among segregating V segments might reflect linkage disequilibrium, but an unknown experimental factor could not be ruled out. A later analysis found that TCR association rates varied across HLA loci, with DRB1 alleles showing the most associated TCRs and HLA-C alleles the fewest. This cohort had only TCR beta chains sequenced, and the lack of alpha or paired-chain data limited which features could be detected. According to the authors, the approach could potentially be generalized to other disease states and immunological phenotypes. The classifier was reported to diagnose cytomegalovirus status with high specificity and sensitivity in both the original cohort and the validation cohort. Roughly uniform sequencing depth across donors was assumed in presence/absence analyses, although this assumption may not hold. In a later analysis, most CMV-associated TCR beta chains were found to appear HLA-restricted, with HLA associations seemingly driven largely by CMV exposure. A later analysis found that HLA-associated TCR beta chains were more clonally expanded and had lower generation probabilities than equally common non-associated chains. Because HLA typing was unavailable for some donors at each locus, only the typed subset was used in association tests. CMV serostatus was the only immune exposure information available for the cohort. V-gene and J-gene trimming of TCR beta chains was associated with a missense DCLRE1C variant in a later genetic analysis, and the association was replicated in an independent cohort. The study listed 150 to 200 TCR beta chains as associated with cytomegalovirus. In vitro tests confirmed that a few of the cytomegalovirus-associated TCR beta chains recognize cytomegalovirus antigens. When HLA alleles, especially DR and DQ, strongly co-occurred, TCR associations were difficult to assign to individual alleles. A further reported finding was that TCR beta sequences accurately predicted the HLA-A and HLA-B alleles for most subjects in the first cohort.

The CDR3 sequence holds 17 residues, the cysteine and phenylalanine included. The read is trimmed to its CDR3 DNA, 51 bases read in frame from base 1. The germline V gene provides CDR1 SGHRS and CDR2 YFSETQ. Unmatched junction bases come to 15, with V trimmed by 8 bases and J by 4 bases. Library method: the immunoSEQ multiplex PCR assay. The multiplex PCR relied on a mix of 60 forward primers for TCR Vbeta segments and 13 reverse primers for TCR Jbeta segments. The CDR3 region of rearranged TCR beta genes was amplified from genomic DNA by a multiplex PCR assay. Amplified TCR beta libraries were sequenced as 87-base-pair reads on the Illumina HiSeq System. In the paper's pipeline: A later analysis counted approximately 76 million unique TCR beta chains across the 500 to 850 repertoires, and roughly 9.9 million of these chains were shared by at least two donors. A nearest-neighbor algorithm error-corrected the raw reads and collapsed the reads into unique sequences, merging closely related sequences to remove PCR and sequencing errors. To assign V, D and J gene segments, CDR3 sequences were aligned to IMGT reference sequences. For a sequence to be retained, a match of at least six nucleotides to both a V gene segment and a J gene segment was required. Rearrangements were classified as productive when the CDR3 lacked stop codons and remained in frame with V and J, and all other rearrangements were classified as non-productive. Following IMGT convention, CDR3 was defined as the stretch from the second conserved V-encoded cysteine up to the conserved J-encoded phenylalanine. In an earlier analysis of approximately 500 of the donors, sequences lacking an unambiguous match to a single V gene segment were excluded. An earlier analysis of a few hundred of the donors called V segments functional above 56.7% productive rearrangements and segregating when the between-donor standard deviation exceeded 5%. A statistical classification framework was built to diagnose cytomegalovirus status from the catalog of TCR beta chain sequences. In a later analysis, TCR nucleotide sequences were compared against IMGT/GENE-DB human TR gene sequences so that V and J genes could be assigned. The TCRdist pipeline was used in a later analysis to assign CDR3 sequences and most-parsimonious VDJ recombination scenarios. In a later analysis, every TCR beta chain was defined by the combination of its CDR3 amino acid sequence and its V-gene family, and reads without a unique V-gene family were dropped. To address suspected cross-contamination and a sequencing artifact, a later analysis removed around 590 highly shared, low-generation-probability nucleotide sequences. A later analysis calculated a clonal expansion index for each public chain from normalized within-repertoire ranks of inferred template counts. In a later analysis, generation probabilities were computed using a VDJ recombination model fitted to out-of-frame rearrangements, and the results were checked against IGoR. Hypergeometric tests were used in a later analysis to score TCR-TCR, TCR-HLA and TCR-CMV co-occurrence, with a repertoire-size bias correction applied to the TCR pairs. To estimate false discovery rates, a later analysis permuted the HLA or CMV assignments 20 times. A later analysis grouped co-occurring TCRs with DBSCAN, adding TCRdist sequence similarity when clustering within HLA-allele-positive subsets. Repertoires with fewer than 30,000 or more than 120,000 public chains were left out of co-occurrence clustering, as were a handful of repertoires with anomalous nucleotide sharing. What TCRdb holds here is the immuneACCESS table cut down to in-frame rearrangements. Part of the clones is not present; checked against another copy, under half of the missing clones reflect an unresolved V gene, and the others are unexplained. V and J calls and clone size are as listed in that table; D and trimming were resolved from the DNA. Within this sample are about 150,000 clones, with roughly 80% of them counted one time only. The ten largest clonotypes hold about 3.1% of the sample.

In total, over 600 healthy bone marrow donors made up the cohort. At the time of sampling, all cohort members were nominally healthy, though unrecorded immune exposures were likely present. The donor was CMV seronegative and belonged to the group of 380 or so seronegative cohort members. Each donor provided a peripheral blood sample, and peripheral blood mononuclear cells were used for TCR beta sequencing. Genomic DNA extraction from the blood cell samples was performed with the Qiagen DNeasy Blood Extraction Kit. The sequenced sample was PBMCs. The chain was built from TRBV5-1 and TRBJ2-2; 9 bases in the junction line up with TRBD2. This receptor was obtained from a male donor in good health and CMV-seronegative. In nucleotide form, the sequence is TGCGCCAGTAGTAGCGGGGGCCGATCCGATTCCACCGGGGAGCTGTTTTTT. It encodes CASSSGGRSDSTGELFF.